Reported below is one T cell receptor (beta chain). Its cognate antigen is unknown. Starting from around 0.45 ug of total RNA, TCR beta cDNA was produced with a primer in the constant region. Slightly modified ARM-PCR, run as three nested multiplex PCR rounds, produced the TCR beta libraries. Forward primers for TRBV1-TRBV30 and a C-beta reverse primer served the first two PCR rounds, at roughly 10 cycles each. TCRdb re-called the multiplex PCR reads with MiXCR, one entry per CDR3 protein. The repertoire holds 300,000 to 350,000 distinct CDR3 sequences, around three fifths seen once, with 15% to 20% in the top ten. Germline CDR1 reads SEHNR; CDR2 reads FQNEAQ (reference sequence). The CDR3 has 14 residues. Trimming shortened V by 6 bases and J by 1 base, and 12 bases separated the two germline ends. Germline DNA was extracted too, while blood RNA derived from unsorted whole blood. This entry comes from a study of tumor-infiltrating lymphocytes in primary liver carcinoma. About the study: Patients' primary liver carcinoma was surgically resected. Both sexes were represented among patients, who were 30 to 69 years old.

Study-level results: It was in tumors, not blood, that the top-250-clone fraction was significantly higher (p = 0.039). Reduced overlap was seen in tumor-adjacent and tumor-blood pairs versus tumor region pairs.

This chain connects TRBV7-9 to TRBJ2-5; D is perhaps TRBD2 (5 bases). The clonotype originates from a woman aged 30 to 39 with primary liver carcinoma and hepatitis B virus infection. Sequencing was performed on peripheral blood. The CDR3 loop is CASSRGGSQETQYF. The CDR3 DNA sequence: TGTGCCAGCAGTCGAGGTGGGAGCCAAGAGACCCAGTACTTC.